This is a list of T cell receptor beta chains from one sample in a study of blood T cell repertoires in COVID-19. The data were produced by immunoSEQ multiplex PCR, yet TCRdb's version contains in-frame clones alone and is incomplete. The sample carries about 180,000 clones, roughly 84% recorded once. Source material: peripheral blood. The receptors were gathered from a woman in her forties or fifties with COVID-19, enrolled during active disease. The CDR3 runs from the conserved cysteine through the conserved F or W. D genes are given only for firm matches. The listing skips clone size in some rows; elsewhere it reads once, few, many or a size class.

. | TRBJ1-1 | . | TRBV12-3/TRBV12-4 | CASSFEGNTEAFF | TGTGCCAGCAGTTTTGAGGGGAACACTGAAGCTTTCTTT
TRBD2 | TRBJ2-1 | . | TRBV18 | CASSRIGTSGANEQFF | TGTGCCAGCTCACGAATAGGGACTAGCGGGGCAAATGAGCAGTTCTTC
. | TRBJ1-2 | . | TRBV5-1 | CASSSSQGAGYNYGYTF | TGCGCCAGCAGCTCCTCCCAAGGTGCAGGCTATAACTATGGCTACACCTTC
TRBD1 | TRBJ1-2 | . | TRBV7-9 | CASSLGQGAPGYTF | TGTGCCAGCAGCTTAGGCCAGGGGGCGCCCGGCTACACCTTC
TRBD1 | TRBJ1-1 | . | TRBV12-5 | CASGLVDRGTEAFF | TGTGCTAGTGGTTTGGTTGACAGGGGGACTGAAGCTTTCTTT
. | TRBJ2-5 | once | TRBV30 | CAWSVQVVETQYF | TGTGCCTGGAGTGTACAGGTCGTGGAGACCCAGTACTTC
TRBD2 | TRBJ2-1 | . | TRBV2 | CASSEFAGGLRNEQFF | TGTGCCAGCAGTGAATTTGCGGGGGGCCTACGGAATGAGCAGTTCTTC
TRBD1 | TRBJ2-7 | . | TRBV2 | CASSLKTGTGISYEQYF | TGTGCCAGCAGCTTAAAAACCGGGACAGGAATTTCCTACGAGCAGTACTTC
. | TRBJ2-4 | . | TRBV18 | CASSPPPGKNIQYF | TGTGCCAGCTCACCACCTCCAGGCAAAAACATTCAGTACTTC
. | TRBJ1-1 | . | TRBV5-4 | CASSLGGGRNTEAFF | TGTGCCAGCAGCTTGGGGGGGGGTAGGAACACTGAAGCTTTCTTT
TRBD1 | TRBJ1-1 | . | TRBV19 | CASSIPSKVGQGGITEAFF | TGTGCCAGTAGTATCCCCTCTAAAGTCGGACAGGGTGGGATCACTGAAGCTTTCTTT
. | TRBJ1-1 | few | TRBV4-1 | CASSPSSRAVEAFF | TGCGCCAGCAGCCCCTCCTCCAGGGCGGTTGAAGCTTTCTTT